Described below is a single T cell receptor beta chain sequence and its context. No antigen is known for it. This entry comes from a study of graft-versus-host responses after intestinal transplantation. Study-level information: Recipients underwent multivisceral, liver-intestinal, or isolated intestinal transplants. Anti-thymocyte globulin induction preceded about 3 years of tacrolimus and steroid maintenance in all recipients. General observations from the study: The authors found GvH clones in recipient marrow, some appearing first in ileum or blood. High graft-versus-host to host-versus-graft clonal ratios were seen in allografts of patients with graft-donor T cell macrochimerism.

V lost 0 bases and J lost 6, with 14 bases in between. The CDR3 length is 15 residues. The germline V gene encodes CDR1 LNHDA and CDR2 SQIVND (reference sequence). Produced via immunoSEQ multiplex PCR; TCRdb's table is partial and in-frame only. The data contain 90,000 to 130,000 clones, just under 95% of them seen just once; the ten biggest clones take up around 1.2%. The rearrangement joins TRBV19 to TRBJ1-2; possibly TRBD1 for D (5 bases). This material consisted of unstimulated CD8+ T cells sorted from spleen or lymph node cells, taken before transplant. The source is a human donor who was the organ donor for an intestinal transplant. Written as DNA, the CDR3 is TGTGCCAGTAGTATAGAGCCCCAGGGACCGGATGGCTACACCTTC. It is translated as CASSIEPQGPDGYTF.